This T cell receptor (beta chain) is drawn from a study of CD8+ T cells in alopecia areata (dated by TCRdb to the late 2010s). Regarding the research as a whole: The treated patients, all with moderate-to-severe alopecia areata, were enrolled in an open-label pilot trial of oral tofacitinib given at 5 to 10 mg twice daily. Tofacitinib was given for 6 to 18 months, followed by 6 months of follow-up off drug to assess delayed response and recurrence. On the human side, TCRbeta sequencing was run on scalp tissue and on sorted CD4+ and CD8+ peripheral blood T cells from healthy controls and from alopecia areata patients with either patchy or totalis/universalis disease. TCRbeta CDR3 regions were amplified by immunoSEQ multiplex PCR using 35 Vbeta forward and 13 Jbeta reverse primers. Patients on tofacitinib were biopsied at baseline and after 4 and 24 weeks of treatment, and several of the patients also had a later scalp biopsy. Scalp clonality was compared across normal scalp (n=4), patchy alopecia areata scalp (n=8), and alopecia totalis/universalis scalp (n=8). RNA came from the PAXgene miRNA kit for fixed scalp, the miRNeasy kit for PBMCs, and the RNeasy kit for mouse skin. High-throughput TCRbeta sequencing was used to examine T cell clonal expansion in alopecia areata in both the C3H/HeJ mouse model and human patients.

Concerning this clone itself: Its target antigen remains unknown. Per-nucleotide qualities are absent, and no much larger clonotype sits a single base away.

The time point label here, explained by the study, means: baseline before oral tofacitinib. Peripheral blood and lesional scalp punch biopsies were obtained from patients with alopecia areata. PBMCs were separated by density centrifugation and stained for CD3, CD4 and CD8, after which CD4+ and CD8+ T cells were sorted on a FACSAria. Receptors were amplified or captured by the immunoSEQ multiplex PCR assay. RNA was extracted from all samples and reverse transcribed into cDNA as template for TCR sequencing. SuperScript III was used to make first-strand cDNA, primed with a 2:1 mix of oligo-dT and random hexamers. A synthetic immune receptor repertoire was used to assess amplification bias, and residual bias was removed computationally. Under the source paper's analysis protocol: After raw reads were preprocessed to remove errors, the CDR3 was defined following IMGT conventions as running from the conserved cysteine to phenylalanine. Clonality was calculated as 1 minus Shannon entropy normalized by log2 of the number of productive unique TCRs. Whether each scalp clone was CD4 or CD8 was inferred by checking scalp TCRbeta sequences against the CD4 and CD8 repertoires from sorted blood. Held by TCRdb, this immuneACCESS table contains in-frame sequences only and omits some clones. Under half of the omission traces to an unresolved V gene where checked; the cause of the rest is unknown. For V, J and clone size, that table is used; D and trimming come from the DNA. This sample gives 140,000 to 150,000 clones in total; about 47% of them show up just once. Approximately 1% of the sample is taken by the ten largest.

The research as a whole found: Higher clonality and more expanded CD8+ clones were observed in lesional scalp than in normal scalp, particularly in alopecia totalis/universalis, a finding suggestive of antigenic drive. Shared TCR sequences between patients were less evident than in mice, which may be partly attributable to HLA diversity in the patient population. Resident alphabeta T cells in normal human skin are also sequenced, complicating scalp TCR repertoire analysis, unlike mouse skin dominated by gammadelta T cells.

Inclusive of the bounding cysteine and phenylalanine, the CDR3 is 16 residues long. The retained sequence is limited to the CDR3, 48 bases, with the frame set at the first base. V is pruned by 3 bases and J by 5 bases, leaving 9 bases of the junction without a gene match. Based on the germline V gene, the CDR1 and CDR2 sequences are LGHNA and YNFKEQ. The sequence links TRBV4-2 to TRBJ2-4; 8 bases in the middle match TRBD1. This sample comprised CD4+ T cells sorted from blood, obtained at week 0. This sequence originates from a human donor with alopecia areata. The base sequence is TGTGCCAGCAGCCACCGCTTAGGACAGGGAGAAAACATTCAGTACTTC. It specifies CASSHRLGQGENIQYF.